This T cell receptor (beta chain) was captured in a study of T-cell memory formation after mild COVID-19. This clonotype showed up just a few times. The CDR3 contains 17 residues. V lost 5 bases and J 2 bases, leaving 16 bases between the germline ends. Germline CDR1 reads SGHTA; CDR2 reads FQGNSA. One entry per CDR3 protein, called by TCRdb with MiXCR from the 5' RACE reads. The sample includes about 260,000 distinct CDR3 sequences, 16% of them seen just once. The origin of this receptor is a man younger than 35 who had mild COVID-19 (a few samples of this study predate the infection). Cell type and time point are not known. This chain joins TRBV7-2 and TRBJ2-6; either TRBD1 or TRBD2 may supply D (6 bases each). The sample consisted of PBMCs or a T cell subset sorted from them (not recorded which). In DNA, the CDR3 is TGTGCCAGCAGCCTGCGGGACAATTCGCCTGGGGCCAACGTCCTGACTTTC. Amino acids: CASSLRDNSPGANVLTF.